The clone carrying this T cell receptor (beta chain) was detected a few times. Method: immunoSEQ multiplex PCR; TCRdb's copy keeps in-frame clones and lacks some. The sample includes 14,000 to 15,000 clones, around 82% seen only once; the top ten take under 30%. The sample is drawn from a study of PD-1 blockade in classical Hodgkin lymphoma. Trimming took off 1 base at V and 3 bases at J, with 12 bases between the two ends. Germline CDR1 and CDR2: MNHEY and SMNVEV (reference sequence). This CDR3 has 15 amino acids. Brentuximab vedotin exposure varied among the patients, all of whom had relapsed after autologous stem cell transplantation.

The input for sequencing was peripheral blood mononuclear cells (PBMCs), taken before the second cycle of nivolumab. The source of this sequence is a human donor with classical Hodgkin lymphoma. The chain has TRBV27 and TRBJ1-2; maybe TRBD1 (5 bases). The CDR3 region is CASSLYKGRDYGYTF. In nucleotides, the CDR3 is TGTGCCAGCAGTTTATATAAGGGGCGCGACTATGGCTACACCTTC.